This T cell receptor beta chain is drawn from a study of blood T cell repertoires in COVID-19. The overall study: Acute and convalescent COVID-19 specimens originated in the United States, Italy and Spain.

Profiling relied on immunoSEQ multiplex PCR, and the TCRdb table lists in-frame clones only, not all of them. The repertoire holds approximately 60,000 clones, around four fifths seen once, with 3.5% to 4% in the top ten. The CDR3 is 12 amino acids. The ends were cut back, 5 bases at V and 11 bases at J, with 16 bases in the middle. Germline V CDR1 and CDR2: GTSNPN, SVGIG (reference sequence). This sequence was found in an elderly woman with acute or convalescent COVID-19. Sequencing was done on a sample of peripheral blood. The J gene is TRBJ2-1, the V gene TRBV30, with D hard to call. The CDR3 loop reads CAWGVAPKQQFF. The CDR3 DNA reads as TGTGCCTGGGGGGTAGCTCCAAAGCAGCAGTTCTTC.